These T cell receptor beta chains were read from a single sample in a study of blood T cell repertoires in COVID-19. The data were produced by immunoSEQ multiplex PCR, yet TCRdb's version contains in-frame clones alone and is incomplete. The data show roughly 200,000 clones, with 70% to 90% seen just once and roughly 3.5% held by the top ten. The sequenced sample consisted of peripheral blood. The origin of the receptors is a man in his sixties with acute or convalescent COVID-19. The CDR3 runs from the conserved cysteine through the conserved F or W. Expanded clones are given a class, and other clones once, few, many or no size at all.

size,J,V,CDR3
.,TRBJ1-2,TRBV9,CASSPQLGTGGFGYTF
.,TRBJ2-7,TRBV7-9,CASSPSGRRGSYEQYF
.,TRBJ1-4,TRBV28,CASTGTGDEKLFF
.,TRBJ2-7,TRBV12-3/TRBV12-4,CASSSIPSGRDF
.,TRBJ1-5,TRBV18,CASSPMGTGVSNQPQHF
once,TRBJ1-2,TRBV6-6,CASSHGSSYGYTF
.,TRBJ2-1,TRBV11-2,CASSPGRFEQFF
.,TRBJ1-4,TRBV5-8,CASSWGAVNEKLFF
.,TRBJ2-7,TRBV3-1/TRBV3-2,CASSPGLGAYEQYF
.,TRBJ2-3,TRBV19,CASRIGGSADTQYF
.,TRBJ1-2,TRBV5-1,CASSTEQRYGYTF
.,TRBJ1-2,TRBV5-1,CASSLVPDRDRGYTF
.,TRBJ2-7,TRBV19,CASSPGRAYEQYF
.,TRBJ2-7,TRBV2,CASSRTGFSYEQYF
.,TRBJ1-5,TRBV5-6,CASSFRQGGSNQPQHF
.,TRBJ1-6,TRBV9,CASSPTEGKGALRYNSPLHF
.,TRBJ2-2,TRBV3-1/TRBV3-2,CASSPWTSGTTGELFF
.,TRBJ2-2,TRBV5-1,CASSFQGDGELFF
.,TRBJ1-5,TRBV5-1,CASSPGGTATNQPQHF
once,TRBJ2-2,TRBV7-9,CASSLQGVNTGELFF
.,TRBJ1-5,TRBV4-1,CASSQEGGPIGPQHF
few,TRBJ1-6,TRBV2,CARRRGAYNSPLHF
.,TRBJ2-5,TRBV29-1,CSVRLAAETQYF
few,TRBJ2-7,TRBV12-3/TRBV12-4,CASSLGGFDEQYF
few,TRBJ1-6,TRBV7-6,CASSLSGTSSYNSPLHF
.,TRBJ1-3,TRBV5-6,CASSLQGQGTGNTIYF
.,TRBJ2-5,TRBV12-5,CASGLGRLGGETQYF
.,TRBJ1-1,TRBV7-9,CASSLSGTGVATEAFF
.,TRBJ2-3,TRBV6-6,CASSYGTASGTDTQYF
.,TRBJ1-6,TRBV5-4,CASSPREENSPLHF
.,TRBJ2-5,TRBV5-4,CASSPQSGGTETQYF
.,TRBJ2-3,TRBV7-8,CASSLVPQGTDTQYF
.,TRBJ2-6,TRBV7-8,CASSLRAGIPSGANVLTF
few,TRBJ1-1,TRBV28,CASRRLRQGGTEAFF
.,TRBJ1-5,TRBV27,CASSLREGNQPQHF
once,TRBJ2-4,TRBV4-1,CASSQEWSGGPAKNIQYF
.,TRBJ1-4,TRBV27,CAHGQGASTNEKLFF
.,TRBJ2-2,TRBV4-3,CASSQVGRSVGRHGELFF
few,TRBJ1-2,TRBV5-4,CASSLAKGDGYTF
once,TRBJ1-1,TRBV3-1/TRBV3-2,CASSQPTAGGTEAFF
.,TRBJ2-2,TRBV14,CASSQAPNTGELFF
.,TRBJ2-7,TRBV3-1/TRBV3-2,CASASGSVNEQYF
once,TRBJ1-1,TRBV27,CASSSWTGGTEAFF
.,TRBJ2-3,TRBV5-4,CASSPGGGRGTDTQYF
.,TRBJ2-7,TRBV7-9,CASSLLAGVEQYF
.,TRBJ2-7,TRBV7-2,CASSLGTSATYEQYF
.,TRBJ2-7,TRBV5-6,CASSKSHLGQGYYEQYF